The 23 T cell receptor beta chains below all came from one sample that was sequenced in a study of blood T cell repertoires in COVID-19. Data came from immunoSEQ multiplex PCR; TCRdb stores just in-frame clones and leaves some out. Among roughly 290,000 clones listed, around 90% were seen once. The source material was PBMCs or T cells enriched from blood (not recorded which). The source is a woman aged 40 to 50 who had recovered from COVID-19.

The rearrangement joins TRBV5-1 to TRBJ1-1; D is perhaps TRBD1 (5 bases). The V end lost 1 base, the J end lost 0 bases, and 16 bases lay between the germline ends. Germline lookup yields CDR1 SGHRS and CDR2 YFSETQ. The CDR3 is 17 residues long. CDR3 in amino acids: CASSLQLGGSMNTEAFF. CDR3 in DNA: TGCGCCAGCAGCTTGCAATTGGGGGGTAGTATGAACACTGAAGCTTTCTTT.

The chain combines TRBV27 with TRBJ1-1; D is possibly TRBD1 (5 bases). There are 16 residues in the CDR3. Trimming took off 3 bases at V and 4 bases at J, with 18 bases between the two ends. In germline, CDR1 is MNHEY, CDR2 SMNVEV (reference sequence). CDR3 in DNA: TGTGCCAGCAGTTTCGCGACTCCCGTACAGGCCACTGAAGCTTTCTTT. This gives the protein CASSFATPVQATEAFF.

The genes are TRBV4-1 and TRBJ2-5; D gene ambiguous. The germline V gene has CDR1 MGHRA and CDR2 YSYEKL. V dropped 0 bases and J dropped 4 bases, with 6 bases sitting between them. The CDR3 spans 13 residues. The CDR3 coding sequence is TGCGCCAGCAGCCAAGAAACCGGAGAGACCCAGTACTTC. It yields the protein CASSQETGETQYF.

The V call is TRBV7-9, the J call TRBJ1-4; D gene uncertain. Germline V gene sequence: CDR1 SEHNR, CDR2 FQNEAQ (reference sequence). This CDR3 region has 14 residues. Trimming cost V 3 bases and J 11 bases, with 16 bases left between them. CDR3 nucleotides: TGTGCCAGCAGCTTGGTGGGGAGAGAGTCTAAACTGTTTTTT. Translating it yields CASSLVGRESKLFF.

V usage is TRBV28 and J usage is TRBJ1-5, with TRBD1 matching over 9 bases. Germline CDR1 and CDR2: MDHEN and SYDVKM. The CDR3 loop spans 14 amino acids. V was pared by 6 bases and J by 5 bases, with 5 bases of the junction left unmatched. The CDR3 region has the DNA TGTGCCAGCAGCCCCTACAGGGGGCATCAGCCCCAGCATTTT. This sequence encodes CASSPYRGHQPQHF. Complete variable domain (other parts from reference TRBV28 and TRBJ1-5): DVKVTQSSRYLVKRTGEKVFLECVQDMDHENMFWYRQDPGLGLRLIYFSYDVKMKEKGDIPEGYSVSREKKERFSLILESASTNQTSMYLCASSPYRGHQPQHFGDGTRLSIL.

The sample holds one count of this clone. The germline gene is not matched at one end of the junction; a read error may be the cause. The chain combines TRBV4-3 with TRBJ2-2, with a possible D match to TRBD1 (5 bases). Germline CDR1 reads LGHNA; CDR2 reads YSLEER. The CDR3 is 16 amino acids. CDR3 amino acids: CASSRTIRANSGELFF. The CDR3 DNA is TGCGCCAGCAGCCGCACAATCAGGGCGAACTCCGGGGAGCTGTTTTTT.

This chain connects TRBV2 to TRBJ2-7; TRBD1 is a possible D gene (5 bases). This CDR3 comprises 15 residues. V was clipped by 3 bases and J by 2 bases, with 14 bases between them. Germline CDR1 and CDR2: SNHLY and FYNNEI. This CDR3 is CASSDRRSGTYEQYF. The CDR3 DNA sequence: TGTGCCAGCAGTGACCGGCGGTCAGGGACCTACGAGCAGTACTTC.

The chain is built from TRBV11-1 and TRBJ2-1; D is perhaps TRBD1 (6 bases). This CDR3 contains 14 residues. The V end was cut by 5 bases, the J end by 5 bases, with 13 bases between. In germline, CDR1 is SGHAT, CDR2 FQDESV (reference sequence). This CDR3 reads CASSPRQAHNEQFF. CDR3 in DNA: TGTGCCAGCAGCCCAAGACAGGCCCACAATGAGCAGTTCTTC. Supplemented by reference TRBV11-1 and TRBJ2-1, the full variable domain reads EAEVAQSPRYKITEKSQAVAFWCDPISGHATLYWYRQILGQGPELLVQFQDESVVDDSQLPKDRFSAERLKGVDSTLKIQPAELGDSAMYLCASSPRQAHNEQFFGPGTRLTVL.

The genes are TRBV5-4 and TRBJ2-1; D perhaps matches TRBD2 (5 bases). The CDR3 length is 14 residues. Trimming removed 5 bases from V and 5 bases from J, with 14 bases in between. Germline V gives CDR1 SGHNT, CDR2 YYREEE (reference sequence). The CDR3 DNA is TGTGCCAGCAGGAATCGGGCGGGTAACAATGAGCAGTTCTTC. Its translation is CASRNRAGNNEQFF.

The CDR3 DNA reads as TGTGCCAGTAGTTCACGTGGGACTAGTACTCGGTACGAGCAGTACTTC. This codes for CASSSRGTSTRYEQYF. The genes are TRBV19 and TRBJ2-7; TRBD2 agrees at 8 bases. The CDR3 sequence is 16 residues long. CDR1 is LNHDA and CDR2 is SQIVND in the germline V gene (reference sequence). The ends lost 5 bases at V and 4 bases at J; junction bases unmatched: 13.

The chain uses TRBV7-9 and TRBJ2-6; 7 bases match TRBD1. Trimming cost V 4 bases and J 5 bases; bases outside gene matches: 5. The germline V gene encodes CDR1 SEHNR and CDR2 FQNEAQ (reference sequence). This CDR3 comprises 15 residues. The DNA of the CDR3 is TGTGCCAGCAGCTCGAGACAGGGTAGGGCCAACGTCCTGACTTTC. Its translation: CASSSRQGRANVLTF.

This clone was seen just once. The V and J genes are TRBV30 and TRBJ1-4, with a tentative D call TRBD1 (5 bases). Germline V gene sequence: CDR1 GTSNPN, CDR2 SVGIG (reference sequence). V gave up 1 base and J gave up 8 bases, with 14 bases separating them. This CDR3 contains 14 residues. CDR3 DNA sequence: TGTGCCTGGAGTGCCGACAGTAAAGGAGAAAAACTGTTTTTT. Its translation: CAWSADSKGEKLFF.

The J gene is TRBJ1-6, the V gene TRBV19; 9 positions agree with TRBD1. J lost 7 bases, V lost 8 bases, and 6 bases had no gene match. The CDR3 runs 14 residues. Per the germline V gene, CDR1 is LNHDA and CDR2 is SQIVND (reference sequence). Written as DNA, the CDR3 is TGTGCCAGTGCCGGGACAGGGAGAAATTCACCCCTCCACTTT. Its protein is CASAGTGRNSPLHF.

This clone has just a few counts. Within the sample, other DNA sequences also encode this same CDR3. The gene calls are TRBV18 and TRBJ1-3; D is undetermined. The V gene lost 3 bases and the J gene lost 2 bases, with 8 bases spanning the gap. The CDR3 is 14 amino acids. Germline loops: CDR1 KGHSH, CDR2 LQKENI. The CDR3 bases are TGTGCCAGCTCACCGGCAGCGGCTGGAAACACCATATATTTT. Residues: CASSPAAAGNTIYF.

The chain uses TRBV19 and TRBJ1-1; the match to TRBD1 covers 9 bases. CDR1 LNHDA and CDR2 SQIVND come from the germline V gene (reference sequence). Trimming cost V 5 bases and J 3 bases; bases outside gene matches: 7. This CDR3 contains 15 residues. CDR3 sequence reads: CASSPNRGRDTEAFF. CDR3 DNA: TGTGCCAGTAGTCCGAACAGGGGGCGGGACACTGAAGCTTTCTTT. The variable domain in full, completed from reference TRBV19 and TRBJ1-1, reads DGGITQSPKYLFRKEGQNVTLSCEQNLNHDAMYWYRQDPGQGLRLIYYSQIVNDFQKGDIAEGYSVSREKKESFPLTVTSAQKNPTAFYLCASSPNRGRDTEAFFGQGTRLTVV.

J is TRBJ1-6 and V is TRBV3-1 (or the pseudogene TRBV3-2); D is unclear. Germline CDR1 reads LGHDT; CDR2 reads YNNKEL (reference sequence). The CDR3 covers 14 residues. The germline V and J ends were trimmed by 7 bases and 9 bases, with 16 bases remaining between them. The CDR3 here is CASTHRGSSSPLHF. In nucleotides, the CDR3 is TGTGCCAGCACCCACCGAGGAAGTAGTTCACCCCTCCACTTT.

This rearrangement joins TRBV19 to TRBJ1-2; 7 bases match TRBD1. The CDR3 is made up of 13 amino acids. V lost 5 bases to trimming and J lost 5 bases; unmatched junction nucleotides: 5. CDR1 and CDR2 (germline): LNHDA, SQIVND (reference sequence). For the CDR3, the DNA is TGTGCCAGTAGTCGGGACAGAAAATATGGCTACACCTTC. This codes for CASSRDRKYGYTF. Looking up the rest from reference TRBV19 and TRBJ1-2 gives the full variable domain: DGGITQSPKYLFRKEGQNVTLSCEQNLNHDAMYWYRQDPGQGLRLIYYSQIVNDFQKGDIAEGYSVSREKKESFPLTVTSAQKNPTAFYLCASSRDRKYGYTFGSGTRLTVV.

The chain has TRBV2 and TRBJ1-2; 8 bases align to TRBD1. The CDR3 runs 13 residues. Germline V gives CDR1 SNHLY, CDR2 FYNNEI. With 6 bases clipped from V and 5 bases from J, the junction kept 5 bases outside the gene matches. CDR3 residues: CASRKQGDYGYTF. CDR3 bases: TGTGCCAGCAGGAAACAGGGGGATTATGGCTACACCTTC.

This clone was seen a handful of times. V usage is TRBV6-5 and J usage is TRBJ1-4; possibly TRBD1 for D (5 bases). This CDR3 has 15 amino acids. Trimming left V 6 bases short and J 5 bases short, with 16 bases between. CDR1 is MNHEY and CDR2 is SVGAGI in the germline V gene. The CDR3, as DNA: TGTGCCAGCAGGGCCCCGGGGGAGGCGAATGAAAAACTGTTTTTT. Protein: CASRAPGEANEKLFF.

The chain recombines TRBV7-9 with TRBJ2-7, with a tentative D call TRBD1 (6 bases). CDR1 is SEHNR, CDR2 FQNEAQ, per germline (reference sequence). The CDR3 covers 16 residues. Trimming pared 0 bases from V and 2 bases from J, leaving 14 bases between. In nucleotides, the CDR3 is TGTGCCAGCAGCTTAGCCCCGGCCAGGGGAACCTACGAGCAGTACTTC. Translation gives CASSLAPARGTYEQYF.

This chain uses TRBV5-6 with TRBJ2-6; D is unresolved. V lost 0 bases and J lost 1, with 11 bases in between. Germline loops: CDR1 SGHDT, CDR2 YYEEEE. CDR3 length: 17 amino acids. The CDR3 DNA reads TGTGCCAGCAGCTTGGCCGTCTCCGGGTCTGGGGCCAACGTCCTGACTTTC. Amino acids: CASSLAVSGSGANVLTF. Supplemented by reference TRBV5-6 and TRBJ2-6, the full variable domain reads DAGVTQSPTHLIKTRGQQVTLRCSPKSGHDTVSWYQQALGQGPQFIFQYYEEEERQRGNFPDRFSGHQFPNYSSELNVNALLLGDSALYLCASSLAVSGSGANVLTFGAGSRLTVL.

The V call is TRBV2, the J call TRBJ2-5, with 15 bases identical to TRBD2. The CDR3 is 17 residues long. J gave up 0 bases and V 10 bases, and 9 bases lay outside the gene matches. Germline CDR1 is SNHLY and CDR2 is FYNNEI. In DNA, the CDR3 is TGTGCCACGCTATCCGGGACTAGCGGGAGGTACCAAGAGACCCAGTACTTC. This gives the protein CATLSGTSGRYQETQYF.

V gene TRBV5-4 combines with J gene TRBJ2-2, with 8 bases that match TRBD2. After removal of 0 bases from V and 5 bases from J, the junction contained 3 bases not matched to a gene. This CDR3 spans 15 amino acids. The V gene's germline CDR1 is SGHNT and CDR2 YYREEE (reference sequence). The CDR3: CASSLDPGGTGELFF. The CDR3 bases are TGTGCCAGCAGCTTGGATCCGGGGGGGACCGGGGAGCTGTTTTTT.